The clone carrying this TCR beta chain turned up a few times. This specimen comes from a study of cytomegalovirus exposure and HLA in healthy donors. This table comes from immunoSEQ multiplex PCR, and its TCRdb copy is limited to in-frame clones, with some not included. The sample holds approximately 160,000 clones, about 90% seen once. Trimming removed 1 base at V and 2 bases at J, with 10 bases between. This CDR3 region has 15 residues. Germline V lookup: CDR1 SGHVS, CDR2 FNYEAQ. Sequenced: PBMCs. The chain joins TRBV7-6 to TRBJ2-3; tentative D call: TRBD1 (5 bases). The source of this sequence is a young woman in good health and CMV-seropositive. The CDR3 DNA follows: TGTGCCAGCAGCTTAGAGGGCGGACACACAGATACGCAGTATTTT. This sequence encodes CASSLEGGHTDTQYF.